This T cell receptor beta chain was captured by sequencing in a study of cytomegalovirus exposure and HLA in healthy donors. General study results and limits: Later analysis found that TCR beta chains associated with HLA were more clonally expanded than other, equally common chains. Productive status was seen about 87% or about 30% of the time for most TCR beta V segments in an earlier analysis. Reports described diagnosis of cytomegalovirus status by the classifier as highly specific and sensitive.

In the case of this clone: Its target is unknown.

Primers included in the PCR were 60 Vbeta and 13 Jbeta primers. TCRdb's copy holds only in-frame clones and misses some; the assay was immunoSEQ multiplex PCR. The data contain 150,000 to 200,000 clones, around 86% of them singletons. From germline, CDR1 is SGHRS and CDR2 YFSETQ. The CDR3 length is 15 residues. V was pared by 4 bases and J by 12 bases, with 23 bases between. The TCR was taken from a man over 45 in good health and CMV-seropositive. Material for sequencing was PBMCs. The genes are TRBV5-1 and TRBJ2-1; tentative D call: TRBD1 (5 bases). The CDR3 region is CASSPSGILSVGQFF. CDR3 sequence (DNA): TGCGCCAGCAGCCCCTCAGGGATCCTCAGTGTGGGGCAGTTCTTC.